These T cell receptor beta chains were read from a single sample in a study of response to subunit inactivated influenza vaccine. Via MiXCR, TCRdb re-called the RT-PCR reads, giving one row per CDR3 protein. The sample consists of approximately 170,000 distinct CDR3 sequences, approximately 12% of them appearing once. In addition, the sample was reused for a study of T cells expressing NK-cell markers.

The sequencing used CD8+ T cells sorted from PBMCs, collected less than 13 days after vaccination. The receptors stem from a man between 45 and 60 years old who received an inactivated influenza vaccine. Each CDR3 is given with its conserved first and last residue. A D gene is named only where the DNA matches it firmly. The size of a clone is reported for some rows only, either as once, few or many, or as a class for expanded clones.

abundance	d_gene	v_gene	j_gene	CDR3aa	CDR3nt
few	.	TRBV12-3/TRBV12-4	TRBJ2-5	CASSLEGSPRETQYF	TGTGCCAGCAGTTTAGAAGGGAGCCCCCGAGAGACCCAGTACTTC
.	.	TRBV7-9	TRBJ1-1	CASSLGQALGAEAFF	TGTGCCAGCAGCTTAGGACAGGCCCTTGGGGCTGAAGCTTTCTTT
.	TRBD1	TRBV5-4	TRBJ2-7	CASSARTGGFSSYEQYF	TGTGCCAGCAGCGCACGGACAGGGGGCTTCTCTTCCTACGAGCAGTACTTC
few	.	TRBV5-6	TRBJ2-6	CASSFPDPLSGANVLTF	TGTGCCAGCAGCTTCCCCGATCCCCTCTCTGGGGCCAACGTCCTGACTTTC
few	.	TRBV30	TRBJ2-1	CAWSVGQGRNEQFF	TGTGCCTGGAGTGTAGGGCAGGGTAGGAATGAGCAGTTCTTC
.	TRBD2	TRBV2	TRBJ2-3	CASTLAADTQYF	TGTGCCAGCACCCTAGCGGCTGATACGCAGTATTTT
many	.	TRBV10-3	TRBJ2-7	CAISDSYEQYF	TGTGCCATCAGTGATAGCTACGAGCAGTACTTC
.	TRBD1	TRBV5-4	TRBJ2-5	CASSSDRELLLRYQETQYF	TGTGCCAGCAGCTCCGACAGGGAACTTCTATTGAGGTACCAAGAGACCCAGTACTTC
.	TRBD2	TRBV4-3	TRBJ2-3	CASSQSRLAGGPRDTQYF	TGCGCCAGCAGCCAATCTCGACTAGCGGGAGGGCCGAGAGATACGCAGTATTTT
few	.	TRBV15	TRBJ2-1	CATSPPAGGHEQFF	TGTGCCACCAGCCCTCCGGCCGGGGGCCATGAGCAGTTCTTC
many	TRBD1	TRBV29-1	TRBJ2-1	CSVSPLGQGWYEQFF	TGCAGCGTCTCCCCTCTGGGACAGGGATGGTATGAGCAGTTCTTC